Presented here are 3 T cell receptor beta chains from one specimen sequenced in a study of breast tumors, draining lymph nodes, adjacent tissues. TCRdb used MiXCR to reprocess the multiplex PCR reads, holding one entry per CDR3 protein. The data hold 150,000 to 200,000 distinct CDR3 sequences, with roughly 30% observed a single time. Breast cancer patients provided tissue from their axillary draining lymph nodes. Sequences were obtained from axillary lymph node tissue. These receptors all stem from a female donor with breast cancer. Some clones in this sample may be carry-over from other donors' samples.

This clonotype was seen ten or more times. This chain uses TRBV7-6 with TRBJ2-7; maybe TRBD2 (5 bases). Germline V lookup: CDR1 SGHVS, CDR2 FNYEAQ. V was cut by 3 bases and J by 1 base, with 13 bases left in between. The CDR3 totals 15 residues. The CDR3 region has the DNA TGTGCCAGCAGCTTGGGCGGAGGTGGGTCCTACGAGCAGTACTTC. Its protein is CASSLGGGGSYEQYF.

In its sample, this clonotype was seen many times. The chain employs TRBV29-1 and TRBJ1-2; 7 nucleotides align to TRBD1. J gave up 6 bases and V 6 bases, and 7 bases lay outside the gene matches. The CDR3 extends over 12 amino acids. Germline CDR1 reads SQVTM; CDR2 reads ANQGSEA. CDR3: CSVSIRGNGYTF. The DNA for the CDR3 is TGCAGCGTCTCGATCAGGGGGAATGGCTACACCTTC.

To note about this clonotype: It may be a read error: a sequence one base away is much more abundant. This chain joins TRBV6-2 or TRBV6-3 and TRBJ2-6, with D hard to call. The CDR3 loop spans 14 amino acids. The germline V gene encodes CDR1 MNHEY and CDR2 SVGEGT. Deletions cut 6 bases from V and 0 bases from J, with 6 bases between. The CDR3 loop is CASSSHSGANVLTF. As DNA, the CDR3 is TGTGCCAGCAGCTCCCACTCTGGGGCCAACGTCCTGACTTTC.